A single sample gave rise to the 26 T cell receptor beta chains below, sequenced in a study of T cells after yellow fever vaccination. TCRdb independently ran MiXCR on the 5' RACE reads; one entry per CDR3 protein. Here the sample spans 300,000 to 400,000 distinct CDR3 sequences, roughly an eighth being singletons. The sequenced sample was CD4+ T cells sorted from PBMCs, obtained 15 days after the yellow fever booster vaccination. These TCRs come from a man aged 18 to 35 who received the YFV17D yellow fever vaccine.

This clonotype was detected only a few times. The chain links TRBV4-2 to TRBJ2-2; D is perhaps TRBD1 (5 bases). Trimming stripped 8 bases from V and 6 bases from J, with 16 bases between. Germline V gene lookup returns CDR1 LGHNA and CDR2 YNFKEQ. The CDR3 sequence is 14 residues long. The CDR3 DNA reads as TGTGCCAGCCGGCTGGGCTTAGGGGCCGGGGAGCTGTTTTTT. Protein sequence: CASRLGLGAGELFF.

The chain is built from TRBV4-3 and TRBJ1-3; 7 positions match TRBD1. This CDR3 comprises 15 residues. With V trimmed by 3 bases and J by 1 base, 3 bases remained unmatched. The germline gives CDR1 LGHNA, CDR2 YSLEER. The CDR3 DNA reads TGCGCCAGCAGCCACGGGACAGTTTCTGGAAACACCATATATTTT. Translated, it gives CASSHGTVSGNTIYF.

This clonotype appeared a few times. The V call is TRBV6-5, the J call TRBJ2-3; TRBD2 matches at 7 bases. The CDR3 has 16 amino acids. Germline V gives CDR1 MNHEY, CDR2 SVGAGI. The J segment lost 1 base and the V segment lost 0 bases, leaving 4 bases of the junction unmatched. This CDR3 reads CASSYSSSGGTDTQYF. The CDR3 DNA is TGTGCCAGCAGTTACTCGAGCAGCGGGGGCACAGATACGCAGTATTTT.

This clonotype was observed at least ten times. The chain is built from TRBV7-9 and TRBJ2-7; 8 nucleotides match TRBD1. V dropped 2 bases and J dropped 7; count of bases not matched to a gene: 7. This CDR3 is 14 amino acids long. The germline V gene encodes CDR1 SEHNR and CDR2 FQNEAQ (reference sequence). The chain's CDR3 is CASSLFQGAGEQYF. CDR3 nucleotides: TGTGCCAGCAGCTTATTTCAGGGGGCAGGAGAGCAGTACTTC.

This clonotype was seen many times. CDR3 sequence (DNA): TGTGCCAGCAGTGAAGCAGGGACCTATGGCTACACCTTC. Translating gives CASSEAGTYGYTF. The chain links TRBV25-1 to TRBJ1-2; tentatively, D is TRBD1 (5 bases). Germline V gene sequence: CDR1 MGHDK, CDR2 SYGVNS. The CDR3 runs 13 residues. The V gene lost 2 bases and the J gene lost 4 bases, with 8 bases spanning the gap.

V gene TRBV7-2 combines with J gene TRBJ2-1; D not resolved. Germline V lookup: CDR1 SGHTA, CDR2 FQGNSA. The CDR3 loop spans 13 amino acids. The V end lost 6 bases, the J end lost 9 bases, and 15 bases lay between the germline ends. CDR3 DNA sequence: TGTGCCAGCAGTTACGGACCCGGCGGTGAGCAGTTCTTC. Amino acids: CASSYGPGGEQFF.

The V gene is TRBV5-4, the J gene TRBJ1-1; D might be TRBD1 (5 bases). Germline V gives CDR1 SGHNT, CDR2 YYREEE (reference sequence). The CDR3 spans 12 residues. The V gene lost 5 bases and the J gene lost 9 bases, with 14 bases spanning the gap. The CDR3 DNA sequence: TGTGCCAGCAGGTTTTCGGGGGGACAAGCTTTCTTT. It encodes CASRFSGGQAFF. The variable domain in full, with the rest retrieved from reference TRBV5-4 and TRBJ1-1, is ETGVTQSPTHLIKTRGQQVTLRCSSQSGHNTVSWYQQALGQGPQFIFQYYREEENGRGNFPPRFSGLQFPNYSSELNVNALELDDSALYLCASRFSGGQAFFGQGTRLTVV.

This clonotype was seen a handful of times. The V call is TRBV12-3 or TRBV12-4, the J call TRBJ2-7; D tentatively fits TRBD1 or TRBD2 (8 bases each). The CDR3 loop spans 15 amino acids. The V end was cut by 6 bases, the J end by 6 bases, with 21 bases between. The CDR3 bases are TGTGCCAGCAGCCCCGGGGGGGACAGGCGAGGCGAGCAGTACGTC. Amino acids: CASSPGGDRRGEQYV.

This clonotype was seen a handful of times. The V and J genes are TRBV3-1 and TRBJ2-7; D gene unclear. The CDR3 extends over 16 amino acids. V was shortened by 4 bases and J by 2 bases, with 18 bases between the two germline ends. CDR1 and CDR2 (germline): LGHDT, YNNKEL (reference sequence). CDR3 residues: CASSLQVTLRPYEQYF. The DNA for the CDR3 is TGTGCCAGCAGCCTCCAGGTCACACTGCGACCCTACGAGCAGTACTTC.

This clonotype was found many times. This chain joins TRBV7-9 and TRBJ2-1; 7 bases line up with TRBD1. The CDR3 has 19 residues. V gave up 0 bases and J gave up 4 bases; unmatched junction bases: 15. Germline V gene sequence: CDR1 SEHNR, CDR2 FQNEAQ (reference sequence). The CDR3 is CASSLAVGRQGVGYNEQFF. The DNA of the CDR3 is TGTGCCAGCAGCTTAGCAGTTGGGCGACAGGGAGTTGGGTACAATGAGCAGTTCTTC.

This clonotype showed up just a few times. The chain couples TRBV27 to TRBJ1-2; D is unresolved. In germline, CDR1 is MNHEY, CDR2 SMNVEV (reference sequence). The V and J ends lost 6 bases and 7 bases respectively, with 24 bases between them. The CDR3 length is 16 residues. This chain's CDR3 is CASSALDRLGWGGYTF. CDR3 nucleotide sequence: TGTGCCAGCAGCGCCTTGGATCGTCTGGGTTGGGGTGGCTACACCTTC.

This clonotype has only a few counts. The CDR3 protein is CASSPGTFGEQYF. As DNA, the CDR3 is TGTGCCAGCAGTCCCGGGACATTTGGCGAGCAGTACTTC. The chain links TRBV27 to TRBJ2-7, with D perhaps TRBD1 (6 bases). Trimming left V 5 bases short and J 6 bases short, with 14 bases between. CDR1 and CDR2 (germline): MNHEY, SMNVEV (reference sequence). CDR3 length: 13 residues.

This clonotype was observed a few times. The CDR3 spells CASSFGQGLNSPLHF. Written as DNA, the CDR3 is TGTGCCAGCAGCTTCGGGCAGGGGCTGAATTCACCCCTCCACTTT. The V call is TRBV7-3, the J call TRBJ1-6, with a possible D match to TRBD1 (6 bases). This CDR3 has 15 residues. Germline V gene lookup returns CDR1 SGHTA and CDR2 FQGTGA. V lost 3 bases and J 7 bases, leaving 13 bases between the germline ends.

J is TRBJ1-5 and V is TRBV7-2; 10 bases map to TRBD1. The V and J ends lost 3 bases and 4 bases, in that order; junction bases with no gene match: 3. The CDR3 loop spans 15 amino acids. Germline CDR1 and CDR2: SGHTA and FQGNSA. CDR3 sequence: CASSLGQGMNQPQHF. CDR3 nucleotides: TGTGCCAGCAGCTTGGGACAGGGGATGAATCAGCCCCAGCATTTT.

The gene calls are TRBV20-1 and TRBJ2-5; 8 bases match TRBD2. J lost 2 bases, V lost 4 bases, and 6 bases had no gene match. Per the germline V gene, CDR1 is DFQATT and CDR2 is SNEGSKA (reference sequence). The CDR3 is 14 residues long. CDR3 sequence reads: CSATGTREQETQYF. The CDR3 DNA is TGCAGTGCTACCGGGACTAGGGAACAAGAGACCCAGTACTTC.

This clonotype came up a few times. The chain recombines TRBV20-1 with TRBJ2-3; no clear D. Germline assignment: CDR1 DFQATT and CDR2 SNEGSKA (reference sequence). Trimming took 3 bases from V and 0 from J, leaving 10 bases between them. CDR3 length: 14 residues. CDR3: CSASPARSTDTQYF. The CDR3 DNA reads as TGCAGTGCTAGCCCCGCGCGGAGCACAGATACGCAGTATTTT.

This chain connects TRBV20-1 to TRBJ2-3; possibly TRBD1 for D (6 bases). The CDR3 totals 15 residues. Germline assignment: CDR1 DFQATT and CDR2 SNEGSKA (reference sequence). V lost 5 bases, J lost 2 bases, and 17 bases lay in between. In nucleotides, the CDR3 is TGCAGTGCTGGGGACATACCCCGATACACAGATACGCAGTATTTT. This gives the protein CSAGDIPRYTDTQYF.

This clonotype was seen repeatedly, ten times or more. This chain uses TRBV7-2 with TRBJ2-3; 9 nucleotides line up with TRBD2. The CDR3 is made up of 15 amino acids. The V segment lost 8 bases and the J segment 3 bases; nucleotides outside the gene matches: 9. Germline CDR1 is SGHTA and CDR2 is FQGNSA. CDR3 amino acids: CASCVSGGNTDTQYF. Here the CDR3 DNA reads TGTGCCAGCTGTGTGAGCGGGGGGAATACAGATACGCAGTATTTT.

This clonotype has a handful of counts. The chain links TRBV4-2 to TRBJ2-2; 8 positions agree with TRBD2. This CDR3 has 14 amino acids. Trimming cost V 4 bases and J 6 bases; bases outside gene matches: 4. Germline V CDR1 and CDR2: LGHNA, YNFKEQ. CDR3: CASSPPRGAGELFF. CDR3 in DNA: TGTGCCAGCAGCCCCCCGCGGGGGGCCGGGGAGCTGTTTTTT.

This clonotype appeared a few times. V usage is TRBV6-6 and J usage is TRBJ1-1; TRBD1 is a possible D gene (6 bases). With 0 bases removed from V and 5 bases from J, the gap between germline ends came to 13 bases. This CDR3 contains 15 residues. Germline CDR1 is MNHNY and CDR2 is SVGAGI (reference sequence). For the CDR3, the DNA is TGTGCCAGCAGTTACTCTGGCAGGGGAGGTACTGAAGCTTTCTTT. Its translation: CASSYSGRGGTEAFF.

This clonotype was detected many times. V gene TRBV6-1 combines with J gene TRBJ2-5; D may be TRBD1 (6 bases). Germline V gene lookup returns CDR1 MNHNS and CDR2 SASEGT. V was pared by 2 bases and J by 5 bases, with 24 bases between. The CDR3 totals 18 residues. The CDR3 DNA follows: TGTGCCAGCAGTGAATGGGGTTATAGCGTGGGGGCCGGGGAGACCCAGTACTTC. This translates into CASSEWGYSVGAGETQYF.

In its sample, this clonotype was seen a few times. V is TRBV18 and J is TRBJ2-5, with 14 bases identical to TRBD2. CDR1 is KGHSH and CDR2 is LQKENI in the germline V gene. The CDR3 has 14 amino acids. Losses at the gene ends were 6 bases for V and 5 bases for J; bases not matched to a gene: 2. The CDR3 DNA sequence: TGTGCCAGCTCGGGACTAGCGGGGGAGGAGACCCAGTACTTC. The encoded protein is CASSGLAGEETQYF.

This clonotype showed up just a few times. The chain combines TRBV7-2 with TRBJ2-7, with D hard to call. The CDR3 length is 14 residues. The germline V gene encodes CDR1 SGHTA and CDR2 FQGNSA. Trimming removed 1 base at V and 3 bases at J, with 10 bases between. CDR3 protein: CASSLGGRSYEQYV. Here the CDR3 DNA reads TGTGCCAGCAGCTTAGGTGGCAGGAGCTACGAGCAGTACGTC.

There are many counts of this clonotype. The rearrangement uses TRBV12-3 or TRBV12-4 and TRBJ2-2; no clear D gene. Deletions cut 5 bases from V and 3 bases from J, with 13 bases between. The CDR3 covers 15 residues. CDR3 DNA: TGTGCCAGCAGTCGCCGGGCCCTGGACACCGGGGAGCTGTTTTTT. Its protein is CASSRRALDTGELFF.

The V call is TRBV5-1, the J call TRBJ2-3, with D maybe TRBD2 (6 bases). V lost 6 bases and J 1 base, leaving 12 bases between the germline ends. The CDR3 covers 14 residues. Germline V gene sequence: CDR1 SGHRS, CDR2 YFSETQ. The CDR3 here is CASTEGLGTDTQYF. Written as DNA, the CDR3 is TGCGCCAGCACGGAGGGCTTAGGCACAGATACGCAGTATTTT.

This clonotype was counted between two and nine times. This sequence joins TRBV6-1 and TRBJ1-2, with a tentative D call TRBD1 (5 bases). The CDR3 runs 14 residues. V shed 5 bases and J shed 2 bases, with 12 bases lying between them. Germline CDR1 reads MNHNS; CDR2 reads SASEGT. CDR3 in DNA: TGTGCCAGCAGTCAAGGGGCCCCCAACTATGGCTACACCTTC. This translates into CASSQGAPNYGYTF.